This entry describes one T cell receptor (beta chain). The data were obtained in a study of blood T cell repertoires in COVID-19. V shed 4 bases, J shed 6 bases, and the junction held 4 bases outside the gene matches. The germline CDR1 and CDR2 sequences are SGHNT and YYREEE (reference sequence). This CDR3 has 13 residues. Method: immunoSEQ multiplex PCR; TCRdb's copy keeps in-frame clones and lacks some. The table shows a few hundred thousand clones, with 80% to 90% occurring only once. The TCR was taken from a young man with COVID-19, enrolled during active disease. The V and J genes are TRBV5-4 and TRBJ2-1; 7 positions match TRBD2. Sequencing was performed on peripheral blood. CDR3 nucleotide sequence: TGTGCCAGCAGCCCGGGACTACCCAATGAGCAGTTCTTC. Translating gives CASSPGLPNEQFF.